This TCR beta chain was identified in a study of cytomegalovirus exposure and HLA in healthy donors. The study's findings and limits: A later examination showed that TCR association rates differed by HLA locus, with DRB1 most and HLA-C fewest. Most likely, a cluster of highly shared sequence variants arose as a sequencing artifact.

This CDR3 has 11 residues. Germline V gives CDR1 SNHLY, CDR2 FYNNEI. V lost 5 bases to trimming and J lost 8 bases, with 9 bases between them. Primers included in the PCR were 60 Vbeta and 13 Jbeta primers. Produced via immunoSEQ multiplex PCR; TCRdb's table is partial and in-frame only. The data show about 96,000 clones, roughly 74% seen once. With respect to this clone: Its antigen remains unidentified.

The sequence derives from a female donor in good health and CMV-seropositive. Sequencing input: PBMCs. The J gene is TRBJ1-2, the V gene TRBV2; D gene ambiguous. The CDR3 DNA reads as TGTGCCAGCAGTCCAGGTGGCGGCTACACCTTC. Encoded protein: CASSPGGGYTF.